The next 26 T cell receptor beta chains were all read from a single sample in a study of blood T cells in healthy people across ages. Together with a sample-barcoded 5' primer, a J-beta primer mix was included in a second PCR lasting about 7 to 11 cycles. Each CDR3 protein gets one entry after TCRdb re-called the 5' RACE reads with MiXCR. Among hundreds of thousands of distinct CDR3 sequences listed, roughly two fifths were seen once. The sequenced sample was blood. These receptor sequences come from a man older than 75 in good health.

In its sample, this clonotype was seen many times. V and J are TRBV7-2 and TRBJ2-5, with D tentatively TRBD1 (6 bases). Deletions cut 5 bases from V and 2 bases from J, with 9 bases between. This CDR3 contains 13 residues. The germline V gene encodes CDR1 SGHTA and CDR2 FQGNSA. The CDR3 protein is CASSTGRQETQYF. The CDR3 bases are TGTGCCAGCAGCACAGGGCGACAAGAGACCCAGTACTTC. The variable domain in full, with the rest retrieved from reference TRBV7-2 and TRBJ2-5, is GAGVSQSPSNKVTEKGKDVELRCDPISGHTALYWYRQSLGQGLEFLIYFQGNSAPDKSGLPSDRFSAERTGGSVSTLTIQRTQQEDSAVYLCASSTGRQETQYFGPGTRLLVL.

The chain couples TRBV6-2 or TRBV6-3 to TRBJ2-3; perhaps TRBD2 as D (6 bases). Germline assignment: CDR1 MNHEY and CDR2 SVGEGT. Trimming took 6 bases from V and 4 from J, leaving 17 bases between them. This CDR3 has 15 amino acids. CDR3 nucleotides: TGTGCCAGCAGCCCCCTCGGCTCGGGGGCAGATACGCAGTATTTT. This encodes CASSPLGSGADTQYF.

The chain joins TRBV7-2 to TRBJ1-3; possibly TRBD1 for D (5 bases). Trimming shortened V by 1 base and J by 3 bases, and 10 bases separated the two germline ends. CDR1 and CDR2 (germline): SGHTA, FQGNSA. The CDR3 length is 15 residues. The CDR3 DNA is TGTGCCAGCAGCTTAGGAGGGGTTAATGGAAACACCATATATTTT. Protein sequence: CASSLGGVNGNTIYF.

This clonotype was seen only a few times. The gene calls are TRBV5-1 and TRBJ2-3, with D perhaps being TRBD1 or TRBD2 (5 bases each). V was trimmed by 4 bases and J by 2 bases, leaving 14 bases between them. Germline CDR1 SGHRS, CDR2 YFSETQ. CDR3 length equals 15 residues. The CDR3 DNA sequence: TGCGCCAGCAGCCCCGGGACGGACAACACAGATACGCAGTATTTT. Encoded protein: CASSPGTDNTDTQYF.

This chain joins TRBV6-1 and TRBJ1-2, with D maybe TRBD1 (5 bases). The V end lost 1 base, the J end lost 3 bases, and 9 bases lay between the germline ends. Germline values: CDR1 MNHNS, CDR2 SASEGT. The CDR3 has 14 residues. In DNA, the CDR3 is TGTGCCAGCAGTGAAGATTGGGGGGACTATGGCTACACCTTC. Encoded protein: CASSEDWGDYGYTF.

Only a few counts were recorded for this clonotype. V gene TRBV20-1 combines with J gene TRBJ2-1, with TRBD2 as a possible D gene (5 bases). The germline gives CDR1 DFQATT, CDR2 SNEGSKA (reference sequence). The CDR3 totals 15 residues. Trimming removed 0 bases from V and 2 bases from J, with 11 bases in between. The CDR3 sequence: CSARDGRVPYNEQFF. The CDR3 DNA reads as TGCAGTGCTAGAGATGGGAGAGTCCCCTACAATGAGCAGTTCTTC.

The rearrangement joins TRBV5-5 to TRBJ2-1, with D perhaps TRBD2 (6 bases). Trimming left V 4 bases short and J 0 bases short, with 14 bases between. CDR1 and CDR2 (germline): SGHKS, YYEKEE (reference sequence). This CDR3 spans 16 amino acids. The CDR3 coding sequence is TGTGCCAGCAGCCCTCCTCCCGGGAGCTCCTACAATGAGCAGTTCTTC. It is translated as CASSPPPGSSYNEQFF.

This clonotype turned up a few times. The chain joins TRBV2 to TRBJ2-5; 7 nucleotides line up with TRBD2. This CDR3 is 16 amino acids long. The V segment lost 2 bases and the J segment 4 bases; nucleotides outside the gene matches: 10. CDR1 and CDR2 from the germline V gene are SNHLY and FYNNEI. The CDR3 protein is CASSEIGGGTGETQYF. The CDR3 nucleotides are TGTGCCAGCAGTGAAATCGGGGGAGGGACGGGAGAGACCCAGTACTTC.

V is TRBV7-9 and J is TRBJ1-2; TRBD1 matches at 9 bases. CDR3 length: 16 residues. Germline V gene lookup returns CDR1 SEHNR and CDR2 FQNEAQ (reference sequence). After removal of 5 bases from V and 7 bases from J, the junction contained 14 bases not matched to a gene. The CDR3 protein is CASSQQAGTGIVGYTF. CDR3 DNA: TGTGCCAGCAGCCAACAGGCCGGGACAGGGATTGTTGGCTACACCTTC. The complete variable domain, with remaining parts taken from reference TRBV7-9 and TRBJ1-2, reads DTGVSQNPRHKITKRGQNVTFRCDPISEHNRLYWYRQTLGQGPEFLTYFQNEAQLEKSRLLSDRFSAERPKGSFSTLEIQRTEQGDSAMYLCASSQQAGTGIVGYTFGSGTRLTVV.

In its sample, this clonotype was seen a few times. This chain connects TRBV5-1 to TRBJ2-5; 7 bases line up with TRBD1. Looked up from germline, CDR1 is SGHRS and CDR2 is YFSETQ. This CDR3 has 17 residues. The J segment lost 5 bases and the V segment lost 0 bases, leaving 13 bases of the junction unmatched. Here the CDR3 reads CASSLEGPVGGTETQYF. CDR3 coding DNA: TGCGCCAGCAGCTTGGAAGGTCCGGTAGGGGGCACGGAGACCCAGTACTTC.

CDR3 sequence (DNA): TGTGCCAGCGGCCTTAGCGGGAGGACCCGGTTCTTC. Protein: CASGLSGRTRFF. The chain carries TRBV6-2 or TRBV6-3 and TRBJ2-1; TRBD2 matches 10 bases. The CDR3 has 12 amino acids. The trim removed 8 bases at V and 15 bases at J, leaving 10 bases unmatched. Germline values: CDR1 MNHEY, CDR2 SVGEGT.

This clonotype came up a few times. The chain is built from TRBV11-2 and TRBJ1-5, with D possibly TRBD1 on 6 matching bases. The CDR3 runs to 16 residues. Germline V lookup: CDR1 SGHAT, CDR2 FQNNGV. Between the trimmed V and J ends, which lost 1 base and 5 bases, there was a span of 15 bases. The CDR3 DNA is TGTGCCAGCAGCTTAGGGACAGTGGGTGGGCATCAGCCCCAGCATTTT. As protein: CASSLGTVGGHQPQHF.

This clonotype was observed a few times. The chain is built from TRBV6-1 and TRBJ2-5; TRBD2 matches 7 bases. This CDR3 is built from 16 residues. V trimming: 8 bases; J trimming: 4 bases; junction bases outside the gene matches: 16. CDR1 is MNHNS and CDR2 is SASEGT in the germline V gene. The CDR3 bases are TGTGCCAGCGGGATGAGCGGGACCATGAATGGAGAGACCCAGTACTTC. Translating it yields CASGMSGTMNGETQYF.

The J gene is TRBJ2-7, the V gene TRBV20-1; tentatively, D is TRBD1 (5 bases). Per the germline V gene, CDR1 is DFQATT and CDR2 is SNEGSKA (reference sequence). This CDR3 spans 14 amino acids. V was clipped by 4 bases and J by 0 bases, with 13 bases between them. The CDR3 nucleotides read TGCAGTGCTAAAGGGGCCTACAGCTCCTACGAGCAGTACTTC. It encodes CSAKGAYSSYEQYF.

V gene TRBV7-9 combines with J gene TRBJ2-1; no reliable D call. The CDR3 runs to 13 residues. Germline V gene lookup returns CDR1 SEHNR and CDR2 FQNEAQ (reference sequence). The V and J ends lost 1 base and 6 bases respectively, with 7 bases between them. CDR3 region: CASSLGPVNEQFF. The CDR3 nucleotides are TGTGCCAGCAGCTTAGGCCCGGTCAATGAGCAGTTCTTC.

This chain links TRBV11-2 with TRBJ1-1; D uncertain. Per the germline V gene, CDR1 is SGHAT and CDR2 is FQNNGV. V lost 1 base and J lost 6, with 12 bases in between. This CDR3 has 14 amino acids. The CDR3 loop is CASSLGIDRAEAFF. The DNA of the CDR3 is TGTGCCAGCAGCTTAGGGATCGACCGCGCTGAAGCTTTCTTT.

The chain carries TRBV5-6 and TRBJ2-5, with D hard to call. Trimming removed 2 bases at V and 4 bases at J, with 12 bases between. Per germline, CDR1 SGHDT and CDR2 YYEEEE. There are 14 residues in the CDR3. For the CDR3, the DNA is TGTGCCAGCAGCTTTCGCCCTGGAAGAGAGACCCAGTACTTC. It codes for CASSFRPGRETQYF.

This sequence joins TRBV7-2 and TRBJ1-6, with 7 bases that match TRBD1. Germline values: CDR1 SGHTA, CDR2 FQGNSA. There are 13 residues in the CDR3. Trimming at V came to 4 bases and at J to 8 bases, leaving 2 bases not matched to a gene. CDR3 DNA sequence: TGTGCCAGCAGCTCCGGGACAGATTCACCCCTCCACTTT. This translates into CASSSGTDSPLHF. Looking up the rest from reference TRBV7-2 and TRBJ1-6 gives the full variable domain: GAGVSQSPSNKVTEKGKDVELRCDPISGHTALYWYRQSLGQGLEFLIYFQGNSAPDKSGLPSDRFSAERTGGSVSTLTIQRTQQEDSAVYLCASSSGTDSPLHFGNGTRLTVT.

This clonotype was seen a handful of times. The chain links TRBV12-3 or TRBV12-4 to TRBJ2-4; D is perhaps TRBD2 (5 bases). This CDR3 contains 15 residues. The germline V and J ends were trimmed by 2 bases and 8 bases, with 16 bases remaining between them. CDR3 bases: TGTGCCAGCAGTTTATCAGATAGGACGCGGGACATTCAGTACTTC. Its translation: CASSLSDRTRDIQYF.

This clonotype was counted a few times. V is TRBV28 and J is TRBJ1-2; D is uncertain. The CDR3 has 13 residues. The germline V gene has CDR1 MDHEN and CDR2 SYDVKM. V lost 5 bases and J lost 6, with 13 bases in between. This CDR3 reads CASSLNTGNGYTF. The CDR3 DNA follows: TGTGCCAGCAGTCTTAACACGGGGAATGGCTACACCTTC.

With respect to this clonotype: One end of the junction varies from germline; a read error may be responsible. This chain connects TRBV24-1 to TRBJ2-7; 7 bases match TRBD1. The J call may be incorrect, as the DNA end agrees better with TRBJ2-5. The length of the CDR3 is 15 residues. CDR1 and CDR2 (germline): KGHDR, SFDVKD. CDR3 nucleotides: TGTGCCACGGGTCCCAGGACAGGCCTCCAAGCGACCCAGTACTTC. Its protein product is CATGPRTGLQATQYF.

A word on this clonotype: A much bigger clone sits one base away, suggesting this may be a read error. This sequence joins TRBV20-1 and TRBJ2-1; 8 positions match TRBD2. CDR3 length: 16 amino acids. Germline V gives CDR1 DFQATT, CDR2 SNEGSKA (reference sequence). Here the CDR3 DNA reads TGCAGTACTAGAAGCACCCGGGAGGGCCAGCTCAATGAGCAGTTCTTC. Translation gives CSTRSTREGQLNEQFF.

This clonotype showed up just a few times. A read error may explain this, as a much larger clone is one base away. The chain links TRBV15 to TRBJ1-5; D gene unclear. CDR3 size: 14 residues. Germline V gene data show CDR1 as LNHNV and CDR2 as YYDKDF (reference sequence). V was pared by 1 base and J by 5 bases, with 9 bases between. CDR3 residues: CATSRGAVDQPQHF. The CDR3 region has the DNA TGTGCCACCAGCAGAGGTGCAGTAGATCAGCCCCAGCATTTT.

This chain joins TRBV7-2 and TRBJ2-4, with D uncertain. The closer fit of TRBJ2-7 to the DNA end suggests the J call may be wrong. Germline V gives CDR1 SGHTA, CDR2 FQGNSA. CDR3 length: 16 residues. The CDR3 reads CASSLGQPPWDYEQYF. The CDR3 coding sequence is TGTGCCAGCAGCCTAGGTCAGCCACCTTGGGACTACGAGCAGTACTTC.

Only a few counts were recorded for this clonotype. V gene TRBV28 combines with J gene TRBJ1-5; D unclear. The V gene lost 1 base and the J gene lost 5 bases, with 12 bases spanning the gap. This CDR3 spans 15 amino acids. The germline V gene has CDR1 MDHEN and CDR2 SYDVKM. The CDR3 protein is CASSLSLGRHQPQHF. The CDR3, as DNA: TGTGCCAGCAGTTTATCGTTGGGTAGGCATCAGCCCCAGCATTTT. Complete variable domain (other parts from reference TRBV28 and TRBJ1-5): DVKVTQSSRYLVKRTGEKVFLECVQDMDHENMFWYRQDPGLGLRLIYFSYDVKMKEKGDIPEGYSVSREKKERFSLILESASTNQTSMYLCASSLSLGRHQPQHFGDGTRLSIL.

This clonotype was counted only a few times. Compared with germline, one end of the junction differs, possibly owing to a read error. This chain connects TRBV7-2 to TRBJ2-5, with 11 bases that match TRBD2. The CDR3 has 16 residues. From germline, CDR1 is SGHTA and CDR2 FQGNSA. The CDR3 here is CASSVARLAGRETQYF. In nucleotides, the CDR3 is TGTGCCAGCAGCGTAGCTCGACTAGCGGGGCGGGAGACCCAGTACTTC.